Each of the 20 T cell receptor beta chains below was sequenced from the same sample in a study of blood T cell repertoires in COVID-19 (dated by TCRdb to the early 2020s). Receptor amplification or capture employed the immunoSEQ multiplex PCR assay. Not all clones reach the TCRdb copy of this immuneACCESS table, which keeps in-frame sequences only. Checked studies attribute under half of the gap to unresolved V genes and leave the rest unexplained. The sample contains about 310,000 clones, approximately 91% of them found a single time. Clones ranked in the top ten supply about 9.9% of the sample. The material sequenced was PBMCs or T cells enriched from blood (not recorded which). The receptors were sampled from a woman aged 40 to 50 who had recovered from COVID-19.

This clone was observed a single time. The chain uses TRBV7-2 and TRBJ2-1; 8 positions agree with TRBD1. V was clipped by 5 bases and J by 5 bases; unmatched bases: 8. This CDR3 is built from 15 residues. CDR1 is SGHTA and CDR2 is FQGNSA in the germline V gene. The CDR3 bases are TGTGCCAGCAGCCCCCCGGGACAGGCCCACAATGAGCAGTTCTTC. It translates to CASSPPGQAHNEQFF.

This sequence joins TRBV30 and TRBJ1-4; D ambiguous. V lost 0 bases, J lost 14 bases, and 10 bases lay in between. Germline assignment: CDR1 GTSNPN and CDR2 SVGIG (reference sequence). This CDR3 has 11 residues. CDR3 loop: CAWSVERNLFF. In DNA, the CDR3 is TGTGCCTGGAGTGTAGAGCGAAATCTGTTTTTT.

The CDR3 DNA sequence: TGTGCCAGCTCACTTGGACAGGGACTTGGAAACACCATATATTTT. Its protein product is CASSLGQGLGNTIYF. The V and J genes are TRBV18 and TRBJ1-3, with 8 bases fitting TRBD1. V was pared by 4 bases and J by 3 bases, with 5 bases of the junction left unmatched. The CDR3 covers 15 residues. Germline CDR1 is KGHSH and CDR2 is LQKENI.

This CDR3 reads CASSITGTIYGYTF. DNA for the CDR3: TGTGCCAGCAGTATCACCGGGACAATTTATGGCTACACCTTC. The gene calls are TRBV27 and TRBJ1-2; tentative D call: TRBD1 (6 bases). Deletions cut 5 bases from V and 5 bases from J, with 15 bases between. The germline CDR1 and CDR2 sequences are MNHEY and SMNVEV (reference sequence). The length of the CDR3 is 14 residues.

The chain has TRBV9 and TRBJ2-5; D perhaps matches TRBD1 (6 bases). There are 14 residues in the CDR3. The germline V and J ends were trimmed by 0 bases and 2 bases, with 8 bases remaining between them. CDR1 is SGDLS and CDR2 is YYNGEE in the germline V gene. The CDR3 is CASSVGRGQETQYF. CDR3 DNA: TGTGCCAGCAGCGTAGGAAGGGGGCAAGAGACCCAGTACTTC. Full variable domain (missing parts from reference TRBV9 and TRBJ2-5): DSGVTQTPKHLITATGQRVTLRCSPRSGDLSVYWYQQSLDQGLQFLIQYYNGEERAKGNILERFSAQQFPDLHSELNLSSLELGDSALYFCASSVGRGQETQYFGPGTRLLVL.

The rearrangement links TRBV13 to TRBJ2-3; 9 nucleotides match TRBD2. Germline CDR1 PRHDT, CDR2 FYEKMQ (reference sequence). CDR3 size: 15 residues. The trim removed 6 bases at V and 3 bases at J, leaving 7 bases unmatched. The CDR3 loop reads CASSSGGSFTDTQYF. CDR3 DNA sequence: TGTGCCAGCAGTAGCGGGGGAAGCTTTACAGATACGCAGTATTTT.

The V and J genes are TRBV7-9 and TRBJ2-3, with D hard to call. The CDR3 has 13 residues. V dropped 1 base and J dropped 5 bases, with 7 bases sitting between them. Germline CDR1 and CDR2: SEHNR and FQNEAQ (reference sequence). The CDR3 sequence: CASSLGTKDTQYF. The CDR3 DNA reads as TGTGCCAGCAGCTTAGGCACTAAAGATACGCAGTATTTT.

This rearrangement joins TRBV19 to TRBJ1-1; unclear D gene. The CDR3 contains 13 residues. CDR1 and CDR2 from the germline V gene are LNHDA and SQIVND (reference sequence). V shed 3 bases and J shed 7 bases, with 12 bases lying between them. DNA of the CDR3: TGTGCCAGTAGTATTGTCGGCCTAGGTGAAGCTTTCTTT. It is translated as CASSIVGLGEAFF.

The V gene is TRBV9, the J gene TRBJ1-2; possibly TRBD1 for D (6 bases). The V gene lost 0 bases and the J gene lost 3 bases, with 15 bases spanning the gap. The CDR3 has 16 residues. Per germline, CDR1 SGDLS and CDR2 YYNGEE. The CDR3 protein is CASSVEAQGWDYGYTF. CDR3 nucleotide sequence: TGTGCCAGCAGCGTAGAGGCCCAGGGGTGGGACTATGGCTACACCTTC.

The J gene is TRBJ2-2, the V gene TRBV16; no clear D gene. V was cut by 4 bases and J by 7 bases, with 13 bases left in between. This CDR3 has 14 residues. The germline V gene has CDR1 KGHSY and CDR2 FQNENV. The CDR3 DNA follows: TGTGCCAGCAGCCCATCGGGCGAAGGCGGGGAGCTGTTTTTT. This codes for CASSPSGEGGELFF. The full variable domain, with the rest looked up from reference TRBV16 and TRBJ2-2, is GEEVAQTPKHLVRGEGQKAKLYCAPIKGHSYVFWYQQVLKNEFKFLISFQNENVFDETGMPKERFSAKCLPNSPCSLEIQATKLEDSAVYFCASSPSGEGGELFFGEGSRLTVL.

The J gene is TRBJ1-6, the V gene TRBV30; a weak D match, TRBD1 (5 bases). Per the germline V gene, CDR1 is GTSNPN and CDR2 is SVGIG (reference sequence). The V and J ends lost 4 bases and 5 bases respectively, with 15 bases between them. The CDR3 spans 15 residues. The CDR3 loop is CAWKGLGNNNSPLHF. In nucleotides, the CDR3 is TGTGCCTGGAAGGGACTAGGGAACAATAATTCACCCCTCCACTTT.

The rearrangement links TRBV2 to TRBJ1-5; perhaps TRBD1 as D (6 bases). Germline V gene sequence: CDR1 SNHLY, CDR2 FYNNEI. Trimming took off 2 bases at V and 9 bases at J, with 14 bases between the two ends. CDR3 length equals 14 residues. The CDR3 sequence: CASSETGQGRPQHF. CDR3 in DNA: TGTGCCAGCAGTGAAACTGGCCAGGGGAGGCCCCAGCATTTT. Supplemented by reference TRBV2 and TRBJ1-5, the full variable domain reads EPEVTQTPSHQVTQMGQEVILRCVPISNHLYFYWYRQILGQKVEFLVSFYNNEISEKSEIFDDQFSVERPDGSNFTLKIRSTKLEDSAMYFCASSETGQGRPQHFGDGTRLSIL.

The chain has TRBV24-1 and TRBJ2-1, with TRBD2 as a possible D gene (5 bases). Trimming took 8 bases from V and 6 from J, leaving 16 bases between them. The CDR3 sequence is 14 residues long. From germline, CDR1 is KGHDR and CDR2 SFDVKD. The CDR3 DNA is TGTGCCACCAAGGTCGGGGATGAGGGCAATGAGCAGTTCTTC. Amino acid sequence: CATKVGDEGNEQFF.

The chain is built from TRBV11-2 and TRBJ1-1; maybe TRBD1 (6 bases). V was cut by 4 bases and J by 4 bases, with 13 bases left in between. Germline loops: CDR1 SGHAT, CDR2 FQNNGV. The CDR3 is 14 amino acids. DNA of the CDR3: TGTGCCAGCAGCTCAGGGGCCAGGGGCACTGAAGCTTTCTTT. It translates to CASSSGARGTEAFF.

The chain couples TRBV7-3 to TRBJ1-2; 10 nucleotides match TRBD1. Trimming took 2 bases from V and 6 from J; bases not matched to a gene: 12. This CDR3 is 17 amino acids long. CDR1 is SGHTA and CDR2 is FQGTGA in the germline V gene. CDR3: CASSLGLPGQGRDGYTF. In DNA, the CDR3 is TGTGCCAGCAGCTTAGGATTACCGGGACAGGGGAGGGATGGCTACACCTTC. The complete variable domain, with remaining parts taken from reference TRBV7-3 and TRBJ1-2, reads GAGVSQTPSNKVTEKGKYVELRCDPISGHTALYWYRQSLGQGPEFLIYFQGTGAADDSGLPNDRFFAVRPEGSVSTLKIQRTERGDSAVYLCASSLGLPGQGRDGYTFGSGTRLTVV.

V gene TRBV9 combines with J gene TRBJ2-3, with D unclear. V was shortened by 2 bases and J by 0 bases, with 4 bases between the two germline ends. The CDR3 is 13 amino acids. Germline V gene lookup returns CDR1 SGDLS and CDR2 YYNGEE. The CDR3 coding sequence is TGTGCCAGCAGCGTTTTAAGCACAGATACGCAGTATTTT. Its protein is CASSVLSTDTQYF. Combining the CDR3 with reference TRBV9 and TRBJ2-3 gives the whole variable domain DSGVTQTPKHLITATGQRVTLRCSPRSGDLSVYWYQQSLDQGLQFLIQYYNGEERAKGNILERFSAQQFPDLHSELNLSSLELGDSALYFCASSVLSTDTQYFGPGTRLTVL.

This chain uses TRBV7-9 with TRBJ1-5; 8 bases map to TRBD1. This CDR3 has 13 residues. Germline V gives CDR1 SEHNR, CDR2 FQNEAQ (reference sequence). The V and J ends lost 5 bases and 5 bases, in that order; junction bases with no gene match: 2. DNA for the CDR3: TGTGCCAGCAGCGGGACAGGTGATCAGCCCCAGCATTTT. Translation gives CASSGTGDQPQHF.

The rearrangement links TRBV6-5 to TRBJ2-7; 9 bases line up with TRBD1. This CDR3 has 13 amino acids. Germline V gene data show CDR1 as MNHEY and CDR2 as SVGAGI. The V and J ends lost 4 bases and 7 bases, in that order; junction bases with no gene match: 5. The CDR3 coding sequence is TGTGCCAGCAGTTGGGACAGGGCGGGGGAGCAGTACTTC. It specifies CASSWDRAGEQYF.

This sequence joins TRBV28 and TRBJ2-7, with D tentatively TRBD2 (5 bases). V lost 2 bases and J lost 0, with 8 bases in between. Germline V gives CDR1 MDHEN, CDR2 SYDVKM. The CDR3 covers 14 residues. This chain's CDR3 is CASSLVGSSYEQYF. CDR3 DNA sequence: TGTGCCAGCAGTTTAGTGGGGAGCTCCTACGAGCAGTACTTC.

The chain couples TRBV19 to TRBJ2-5; 9 bases line up with TRBD2. The CDR3 is 13 residues long. The J segment lost 4 bases and the V segment lost 5 bases, leaving 2 bases of the junction unmatched. CDR1 LNHDA and CDR2 SQIVND come from the germline V gene (reference sequence). CDR3 residues: CASSDSGRETQYF. In DNA form, the CDR3 reads TGTGCCAGTAGTGATAGCGGGAGAGAGACCCAGTACTTC.